The present entry profiles one T cell receptor beta chain with its context. The sample originates from a study of blood T cell repertoires in COVID-19. Across the study: Acute and convalescent COVID-19 samples came from the United States, Italy and Spain.

Data came from immunoSEQ multiplex PCR; TCRdb stores just in-frame clones and leaves some out. The sample contains around 160,000 clones, 80% of which appear only once. The germline gives CDR1 KGHSH, CDR2 LQKENI. Trimming took 5 bases from V and 2 from J, leaving 10 bases between them. This CDR3 is 13 amino acids long. The source is a man between 60 and 75 years old with active or convalescent COVID-19. The source material was peripheral blood. This rearrangement joins TRBV18 to TRBJ2-7; D is undetermined. This CDR3 reads CASSLSEAYEQYF. The CDR3, as DNA: TGTGCCAGCTCATTATCAGAGGCCTACGAGCAGTACTTC.